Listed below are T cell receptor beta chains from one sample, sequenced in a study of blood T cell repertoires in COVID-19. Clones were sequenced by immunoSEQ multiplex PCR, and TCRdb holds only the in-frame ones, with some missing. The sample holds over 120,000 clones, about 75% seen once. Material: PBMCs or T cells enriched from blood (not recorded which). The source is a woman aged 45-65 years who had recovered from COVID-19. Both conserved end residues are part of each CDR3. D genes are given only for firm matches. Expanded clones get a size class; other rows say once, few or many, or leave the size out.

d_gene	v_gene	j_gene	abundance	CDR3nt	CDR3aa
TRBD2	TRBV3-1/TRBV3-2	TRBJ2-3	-	TGTGCCAGCAGCCCGGAGACTAGCGGGGGGGCTATAGATACGCAGTATTTT	CASSPETSGGAIDTQYF
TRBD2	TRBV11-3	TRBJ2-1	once	TGTGCCAGCAGCTTACGAGCGGGAGAGCAGTTCTTC	CASSLRAGEQFF
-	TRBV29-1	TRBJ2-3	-	TGCAGCGTCCTTAGCCTCCCTGCGCAGTATTTT	CSVLSLPAQYF
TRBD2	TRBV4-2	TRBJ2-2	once	TGTGCCAGCAGCCAGGCGACTAGCGGGGGGCGGAACACCGGGGAGCTGTTTTTT	CASSQATSGGRNTGELFF
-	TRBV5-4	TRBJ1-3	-	TGTGCCAGCAGCTTGGCCGAGGCAATTGAGGACACCATATATTTT	CASSLAEAIEDTIYF
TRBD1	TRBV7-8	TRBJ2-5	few	TGTGCCAGCAGCTCCAGGGGGCTAGAGACCCAGTACTTC	CASSSRGLETQYF
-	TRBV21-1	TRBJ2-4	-	TGTGCCACCCCGGACACTCCGTTTCAGTACTTC	CATPDTPFQYF
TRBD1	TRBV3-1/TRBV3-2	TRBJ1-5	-	TGTGCCAGAGCCCGGGACAGGTTAAATCAGCCCCAGCATTTT	CARARDRLNQPQHF
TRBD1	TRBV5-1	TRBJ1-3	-	TGCGCCAGCAGCTTGGGACAGGGGAACGGAAACACCATATATTTT	CASSLGQGNGNTIYF
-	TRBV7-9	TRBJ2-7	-	TGTGCCAGCAGCTTAATGACGGGGGAAAACGAGCAGTACTTC	CASSLMTGENEQYF
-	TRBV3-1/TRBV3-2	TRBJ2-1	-	TGTGCCAGCAGCTACTTCCGAAGAGGAAATGAGCAGTTCTTC	CASSYFRRGNEQFF
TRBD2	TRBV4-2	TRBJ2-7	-	TGTGCCAGCAGCCAAGCCCCTTGGACTAGCGGGTCCCCCTACGAGCAGTACTTC	CASSQAPWTSGSPYEQYF
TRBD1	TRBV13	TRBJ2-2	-	TGTGCCAGCAGCTTCCGGACAGGGGCGGGCGGGGAGCTGTTTTTT	CASSFRTGAGGELFF
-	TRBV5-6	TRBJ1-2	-	TGTGCCAGCAGCTTGGTTAGGACAGAGATTTCGGGCTACACCTTC	CASSLVRTEISGYTF
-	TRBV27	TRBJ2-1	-	TGTGCCAGCAGTTTATTTAACAGGATGAGCTCCTACAATGAGCAGTTCTTC	CASSLFNRMSSYNEQFF
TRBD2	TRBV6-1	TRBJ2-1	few	TGTGCCAGCAGTGAACTAGCGGTGAACAATGAGCAGTTCTTC	CASSELAVNNEQFF
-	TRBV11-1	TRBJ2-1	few	TGTGCCAGCGCGTGGGGCAACAATGAGCAGTTCTTC	CASAWGNNEQFF
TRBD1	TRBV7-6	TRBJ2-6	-	TGTGCCAGCAGCCTAGGGACAGGTGGTGGGGCCAACGTCCTGACTTTC	CASSLGTGGGANVLTF
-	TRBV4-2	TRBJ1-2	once	TGTGCCAGCAGCCAAGGACAGGCCGGATATGGCTACACCTTC	CASSQGQAGYGYTF
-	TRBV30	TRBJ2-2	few	TGTGCCTGGAGTGTTGGGCGCGCGATGGCCGGGGAGCTGTTTTTT	CAWSVGRAMAGELFF
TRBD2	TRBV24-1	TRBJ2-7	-	TGTGCCACCAGTGATTTCCCGCCGGGGGAGCGGGAGGCCTACGAGCAGTACTTC	CATSDFPPGEREAYEQYF
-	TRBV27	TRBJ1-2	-	TGTGCCAGCAGGCAAGGGGTAAACTATGGCTACACCTTC	CASRQGVNYGYTF
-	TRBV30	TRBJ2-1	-	TGTGCCTGGAGTGGGAATACAGGGCTACGGGCCTACAATGAGCAGTTCTTC	CAWSGNTGLRAYNEQFF
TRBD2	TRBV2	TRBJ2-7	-	TGTGCCAGCAGTGAGGGGCGGGGGTTAACCTACGAGCAGTACTTC	CASSEGRGLTYEQYF
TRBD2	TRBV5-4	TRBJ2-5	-	TGTGCCAGCAGCTTGGCCATCCTAGCGGTCCGCCAAGAGACCCAGTACTTC	CASSLAILAVRQETQYF
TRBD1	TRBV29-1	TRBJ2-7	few	TGCAGCGTTGAAGGTCGACAGGGGAGGTACGAGCAGTACTTC	CSVEGRQGRYEQYF
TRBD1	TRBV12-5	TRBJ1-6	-	TGTGCTAGTGGTTTCGGACAGGGGGTCGGGAATTCACCCCTCCACTTT	CASGFGQGVGNSPLHF
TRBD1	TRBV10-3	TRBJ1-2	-	TGTGCCATCAGCGATACAGGGGGCCGGTATGGCTACACCTTC	CAISDTGGRYGYTF
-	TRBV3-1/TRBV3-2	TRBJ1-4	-	TGTGCCAGCAGTTTCCTACGAGGGAATGAAAAACTGTTTTTT	CASSFLRGNEKLFF
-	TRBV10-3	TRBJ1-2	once	TGTGCCATCAGTGAAACAGGGTTGCACGGCTATGGCTACACCTTC	CAISETGLHGYGYTF
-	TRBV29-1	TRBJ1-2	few	TGCAGCGTTGAAGGTCCAGGGTATGGCTACACCTTC	CSVEGPGYGYTF
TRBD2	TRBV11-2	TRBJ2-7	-	TGTGCCAGCAGCTTAAGCGGGAGGGCCGTCGTCGAGCAGTACTTC	CASSLSGRAVVEQYF
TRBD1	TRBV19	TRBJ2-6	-	TGTGCCAGTAGTGGCACAGGGGCCTCTGGGGCCAACGTCCTGACTTTC	CASSGTGASGANVLTF
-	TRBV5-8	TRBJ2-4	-	TGTGCCAGCAGCTTCCGGGGTGAGGGAGCCAAAAACATTCAGTACTTC	CASSFRGEGAKNIQYF
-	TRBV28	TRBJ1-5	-	TGTGCCAGCAGACCACCTCAGCGGCAGCCCCAGCATTTT	CASRPPQRQPQHF
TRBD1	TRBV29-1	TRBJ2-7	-	TGCAGCGTTGAAGATCTGGGCAGGGGGAACTCCTACGAGCAGTACTTC	CSVEDLGRGNSYEQYF
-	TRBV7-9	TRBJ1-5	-	TGTGCCAGCAGCTTAGACGGCAGGGTGGATCAGCCCCAGCATTTT	CASSLDGRVDQPQHF
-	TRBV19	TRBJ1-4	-	TGTGCCAGTAGTATTGGAGGATCACGAGATGAAAAACTGTTTTTT	CASSIGGSRDEKLFF
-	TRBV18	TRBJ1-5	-	TGTGCCAGCTCACCACCGGGCCAATCGTCCCAGCATTTT	CASSPPGQSSQHF
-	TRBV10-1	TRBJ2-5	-	TGCGCCAGCAGTTTCGGACAGAGCCAAGAGACCCAGTACTTC	CASSFGQSQETQYF
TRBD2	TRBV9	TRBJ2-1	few	TGTGCCAGCAGCCTCGGGGGGGGAGGGCCGAGGAATGAGCAGTTCTTC	CASSLGGGGPRNEQFF
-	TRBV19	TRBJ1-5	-	TGTGCCAGTAGTATATCTCCAGCGGGACAAATCCCTAATCAGCCCCAGCATTTT	CASSISPAGQIPNQPQHF
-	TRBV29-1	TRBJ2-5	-	TGCAGCGTCTCCCATCCTGGAGGGAGTGTAGAGACCCAGTACTTC	CSVSHPGGSVETQYF
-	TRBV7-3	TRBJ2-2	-	TGTGCCAGCAGCCCCACACGTGCGGGCGGGACCGGGGAGCTGTTTTTT	CASSPTRAGGTGELFF
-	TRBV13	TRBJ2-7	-	TGTGCCAGCAGCCCAGACAGGATCTCCTACGAGCAGTACTTC	CASSPDRISYEQYF
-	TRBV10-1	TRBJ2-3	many	TGCGCCAGCAGCCGGGAACCAACGGCGACAGATACGCAGTATTTT	CASSREPTATDTQYF
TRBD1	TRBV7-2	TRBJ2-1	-	TGTGCCAGCAGCTTAGTAACCAGGGGGGAGCAGTTCTTC	CASSLVTRGEQFF
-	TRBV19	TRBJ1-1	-	TGTGCCAGTAGTATAAGATGGGCGGAGGCCACTGAAGCTTTCTTT	CASSIRWAEATEAFF
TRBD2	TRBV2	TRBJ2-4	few	TGTGCCAGCAGTCCCGGGAGGCGGGAGGCCAAAAACATTCAGTACTTC	CASSPGRREAKNIQYF
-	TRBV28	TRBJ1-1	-	TGTGCCAGCAATCTTGCTCGGGAGGGAGAAACTGAAGCTTTCTTT	CASNLAREGETEAFF
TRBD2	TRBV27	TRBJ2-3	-	TGTGCCAGCAAGACTAGCGGGGGGTTAGGGGATACGCAGTATTTT	CASKTSGGLGDTQYF
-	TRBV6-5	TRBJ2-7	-	TGTGCCAGCAGTTACTCTAGGAGGGCGGCCTACGAGCAGTACTTC	CASSYSRRAAYEQYF
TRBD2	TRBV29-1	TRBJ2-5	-	TGCAGCGTTCTGGGGGGGAAAGAGACCCAGTACTTC	CSVLGGKETQYF